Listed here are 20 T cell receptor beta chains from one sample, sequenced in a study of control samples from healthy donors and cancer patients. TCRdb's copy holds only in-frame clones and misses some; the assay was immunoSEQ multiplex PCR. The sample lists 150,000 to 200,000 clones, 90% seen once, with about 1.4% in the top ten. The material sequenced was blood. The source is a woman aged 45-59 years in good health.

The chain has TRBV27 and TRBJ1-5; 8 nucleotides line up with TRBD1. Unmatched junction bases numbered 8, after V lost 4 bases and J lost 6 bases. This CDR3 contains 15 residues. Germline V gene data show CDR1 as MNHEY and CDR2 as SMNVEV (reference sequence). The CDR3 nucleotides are TGTGCCAGCAGTTCACCGGACAGGGTTGGTCAGCCCCAGCATTTT. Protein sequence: CASSSPDRVGQPQHF.

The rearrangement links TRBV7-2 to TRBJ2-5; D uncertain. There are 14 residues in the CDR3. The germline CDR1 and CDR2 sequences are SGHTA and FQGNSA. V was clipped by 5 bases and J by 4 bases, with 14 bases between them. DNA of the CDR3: TGTGCCAGCAGCCATGGGCCCCGCGGAGAGACCCAGTACTTC. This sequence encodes CASSHGPRGETQYF.

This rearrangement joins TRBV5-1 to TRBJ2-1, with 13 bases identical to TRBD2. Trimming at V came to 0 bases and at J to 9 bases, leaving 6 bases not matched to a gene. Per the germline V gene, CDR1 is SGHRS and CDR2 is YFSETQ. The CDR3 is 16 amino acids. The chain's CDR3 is CASSLGGLAGASEQFF. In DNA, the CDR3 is TGCGCCAGCAGCTTGGGAGGACTAGCGGGAGCGAGTGAGCAGTTCTTC.

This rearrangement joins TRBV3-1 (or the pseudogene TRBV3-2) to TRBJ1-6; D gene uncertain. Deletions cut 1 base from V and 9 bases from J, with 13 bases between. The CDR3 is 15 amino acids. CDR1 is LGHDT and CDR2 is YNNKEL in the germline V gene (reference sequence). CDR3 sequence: CASSQGSGFGSPLHF. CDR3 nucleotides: TGTGCCAGCAGCCAAGGAAGCGGGTTTGGTTCACCCCTCCACTTT.

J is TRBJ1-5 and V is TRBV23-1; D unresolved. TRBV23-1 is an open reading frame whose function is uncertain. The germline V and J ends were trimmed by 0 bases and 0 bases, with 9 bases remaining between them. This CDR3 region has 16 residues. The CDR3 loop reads CASSQSNGDSNQPQHF. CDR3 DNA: TGCGCCAGCAGTCAATCAAATGGGGATAGCAATCAGCCCCAGCATTTT.

CDR3 amino acids: CASSSSFTDTQYF. CDR3 sequence (DNA): TGTGCCAGCAGCTCAAGCTTCACAGATACGCAGTATTTT. J is TRBJ2-3 and V is TRBV7-6; no clear D gene. Per germline, CDR1 SGHVS and CDR2 FNYEAQ. The CDR3 is made up of 13 amino acids. Trimming cost V 4 bases and J 2 bases, with 7 bases left between them.

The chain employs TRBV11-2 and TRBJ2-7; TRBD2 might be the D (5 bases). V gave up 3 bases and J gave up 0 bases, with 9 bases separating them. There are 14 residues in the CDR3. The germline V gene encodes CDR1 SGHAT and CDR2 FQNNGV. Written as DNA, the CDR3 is TGTGCCAGCAGCTTGGGTAGCGCCTCCTACGAGCAGTACTTC. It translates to CASSLGSASYEQYF.

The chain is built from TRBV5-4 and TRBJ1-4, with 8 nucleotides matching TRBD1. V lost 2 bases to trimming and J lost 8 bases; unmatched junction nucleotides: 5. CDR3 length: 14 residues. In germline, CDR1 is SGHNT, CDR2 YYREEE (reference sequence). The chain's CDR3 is CASSFDRGTEKLFF. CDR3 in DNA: TGTGCCAGCAGCTTCGACAGGGGTACGGAAAAACTGTTTTTT.

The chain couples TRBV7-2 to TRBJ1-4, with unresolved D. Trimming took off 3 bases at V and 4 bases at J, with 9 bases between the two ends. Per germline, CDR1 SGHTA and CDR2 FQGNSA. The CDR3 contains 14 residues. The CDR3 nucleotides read TGTGCCAGCAGCTTTTGGCAAAGTAATGAAAAACTGTTTTTT. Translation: CASSFWQSNEKLFF. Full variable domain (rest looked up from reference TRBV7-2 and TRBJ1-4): GAGVSQSPSNKVTEKGKDVELRCDPISGHTALYWYRQSLGQGLEFLIYFQGNSAPDKSGLPSDRFSAERTGGSVSTLTIQRTQQEDSAVYLCASSFWQSNEKLFFGSGTQLSVL.

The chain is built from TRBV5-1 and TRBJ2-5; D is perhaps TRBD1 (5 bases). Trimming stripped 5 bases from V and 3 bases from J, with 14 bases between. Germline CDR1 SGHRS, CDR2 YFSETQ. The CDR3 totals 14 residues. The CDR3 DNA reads TGCGCCAGCAGGGGCCCGGACAAGGAAGAGACCCAGTACTTC. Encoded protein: CASRGPDKEETQYF. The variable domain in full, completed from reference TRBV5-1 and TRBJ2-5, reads KAGVTQTPRYLIKTRGQQVTLSCSPISGHRSVSWYQQTPGQGLQFLFEYFSETQRNKGNFPGRFSGRQFSNSRSEMNVSTLELGDSALYLCASRGPDKEETQYFGPGTRLLVL.

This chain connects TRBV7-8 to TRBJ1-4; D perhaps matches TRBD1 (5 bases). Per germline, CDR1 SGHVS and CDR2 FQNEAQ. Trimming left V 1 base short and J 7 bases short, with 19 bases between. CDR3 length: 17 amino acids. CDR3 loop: CASSLGGNPGSGEKLFF. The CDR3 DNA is TGTGCCAGCAGCTTAGGGGGCAATCCAGGGTCGGGTGAAAAACTGTTTTTT.

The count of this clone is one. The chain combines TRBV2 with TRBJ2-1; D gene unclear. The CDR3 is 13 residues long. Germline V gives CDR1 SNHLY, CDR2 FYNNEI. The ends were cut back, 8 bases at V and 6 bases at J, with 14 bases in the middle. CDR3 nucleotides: TGTGCCAGCCCCGGCGCCACCACCAATGAGCAGTTCTTC. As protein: CASPGATTNEQFF.

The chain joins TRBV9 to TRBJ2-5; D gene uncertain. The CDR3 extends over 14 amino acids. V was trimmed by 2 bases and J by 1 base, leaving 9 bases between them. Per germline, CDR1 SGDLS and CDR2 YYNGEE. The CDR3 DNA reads TGTGCCAGCAGCGTGTCTAGTGCCCAAGAGACCCAGTACTTC. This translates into CASSVSSAQETQYF.

This CDR3 reads CASSSQGGSGNTIYF. As DNA, the CDR3 is TGTGCCAGCAGCTCTCAGGGGGGCTCTGGAAACACCATATATTTT. J is TRBJ1-3 and V is TRBV7-3; 7 bases are a match to TRBD1. The CDR3 consists of 15 residues. V shed 4 bases, J shed 0 bases, and the junction held 3 bases outside the gene matches. Germline V CDR1 and CDR2: SGHTA, FQGTGA.

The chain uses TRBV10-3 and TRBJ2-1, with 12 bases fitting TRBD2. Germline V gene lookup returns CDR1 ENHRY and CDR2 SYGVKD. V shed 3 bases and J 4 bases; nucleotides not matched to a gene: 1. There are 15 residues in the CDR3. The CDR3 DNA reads TGTGCCATCAGTGATCTAGCGGGAGGGTACAATGAGCAGTTCTTC. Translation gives CAISDLAGGYNEQFF.

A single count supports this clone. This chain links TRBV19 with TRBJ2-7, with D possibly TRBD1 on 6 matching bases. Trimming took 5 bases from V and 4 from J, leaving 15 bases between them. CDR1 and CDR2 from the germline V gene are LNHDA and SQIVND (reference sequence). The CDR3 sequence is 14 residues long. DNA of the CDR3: TGTGCCAGTAGTGAACAGGGTCCCCCGTACGAGCAGTACTTC. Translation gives CASSEQGPPYEQYF. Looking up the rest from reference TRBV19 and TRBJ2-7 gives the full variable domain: DGGITQSPKYLFRKEGQNVTLSCEQNLNHDAMYWYRQDPGQGLRLIYYSQIVNDFQKGDIAEGYSVSREKKESFPLTVTSAQKNPTAFYLCASSEQGPPYEQYFGPGTRLTVT.

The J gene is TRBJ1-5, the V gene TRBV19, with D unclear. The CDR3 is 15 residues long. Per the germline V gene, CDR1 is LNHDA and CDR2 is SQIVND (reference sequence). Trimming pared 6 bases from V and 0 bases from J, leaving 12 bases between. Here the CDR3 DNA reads TGTGCCAGTAGCATAACGGGTTATAGCAATCAGCCCCAGCATTTT. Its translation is CASSITGYSNQPQHF.

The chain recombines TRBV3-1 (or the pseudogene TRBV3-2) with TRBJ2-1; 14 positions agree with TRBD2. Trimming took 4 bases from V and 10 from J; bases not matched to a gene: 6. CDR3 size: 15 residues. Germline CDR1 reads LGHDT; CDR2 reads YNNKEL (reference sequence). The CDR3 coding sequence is TGTGCCAGCAGCCGGGGGACTAGCGGGAGCAGCGAGCAGTTCTTC. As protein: CASSRGTSGSSEQFF.

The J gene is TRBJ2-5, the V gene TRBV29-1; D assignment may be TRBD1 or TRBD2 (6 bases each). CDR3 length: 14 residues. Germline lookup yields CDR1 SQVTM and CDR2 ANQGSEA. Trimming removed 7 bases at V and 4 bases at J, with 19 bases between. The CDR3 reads CSADLGGRRETQYF. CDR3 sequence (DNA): TGCAGCGCCGATTTGGGGGGCCGGAGAGAGACCCAGTACTTC.

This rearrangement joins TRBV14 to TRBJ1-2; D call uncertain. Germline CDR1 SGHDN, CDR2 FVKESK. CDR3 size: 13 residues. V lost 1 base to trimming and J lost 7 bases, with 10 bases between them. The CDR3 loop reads CASSQVGYLGYTF. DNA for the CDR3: TGTGCCAGCAGCCAAGTGGGGTATCTTGGCTACACCTTC.